This TCR beta chain comes out of a study of cytomegalovirus exposure and HLA in healthy donors (dated by TCRdb to about 2017). With regard to the full study: An earlier analysis of a few hundred of the donors reported 250 to 350 Gb of sequence data and 117 million unique TCR beta sequences obtained from roughly 180 million T cells. Approximately 300 gigabases of sequencing data and approximately 80 million unique TCR sequences were included in an early release covering roughly 600 HLA-typed donors. Of the roughly 400 genotyped donors, 81% fell in the genetic ancestry cluster associated with self-reported Caucasian donors. The study was designed to test whether signatures of past pathogen exposure could be identified by cataloging public T cell receptors. Using immunosequencing, the study profiled T cell repertoires from 500 to 800 subjects and related those repertoires to cytomegalovirus serostatus. A separate validation cohort of roughly 110 different subjects was used in addition to the roughly 700-subject first cohort. To predict cytomegalovirus infection status, the study combined high-throughput TCR immunosequencing, statistical association of individual TCRs with disease status, and machine learning. A later analysis re-examined previously published TCR beta repertoires from 610 or so donors and added high-resolution HLA genotyping to investigate patterns of TCR occurrence. Rather than using new phenotypic data, the later analysis identified candidate immune exposures from TCR beta sequences and from how often those sequences occurred across donors. In an earlier analysis of 500 to 650 of the donors, high-throughput TCR beta sequencing was used to judge whether each TCR beta V gene segment behaved as functional or pseudogenic. Donor age, sex, ethnicity and CMV serostatus were collected together with the repertoire data. A later genetic analysis used genome-wide SNP genotypes for about three fifths of the 666 donors, treating that subset as a discovery cohort. All discovery cohort repertoires had been generated using a single sequencing platform. Both class I and class II loci were covered by HLA typing, at four-digit resolution. The number of donors typed differed by locus, with about 620-630 for A, B, C, DRB1 and DQB1, 522 for DQA1, under 610 for DPA1, and around 430 for DPB1. Several DR-DQ haplotypes were handled as single units for association and clustering because linkage in the cohort was strong. Among about 410 genotyped donors of the cohort, an average of approximately 240,000 unique TCR beta nucleotide sequences was sequenced per donor, of which roughly 17% were non-productive.

The cohort comprised 666 healthy bone marrow donors. At the time of sampling, all cohort members were nominally healthy, though unrecorded immune exposures were likely present. The donor was CMV seropositive and was included in the group of approximately 300 seropositive cohort members. Each donor provided a peripheral blood sample, and peripheral blood mononuclear cells were used for TCR beta sequencing. The Qiagen DNeasy Blood Extraction Kit was used to extract genomic DNA from the blood cell samples. What the research found in general, with its limitations: In a later analysis, TCR association rates were found to vary across HLA loci, with the most associated TCRs seen for DRB1 alleles and the fewest for HLA-C alleles. A cluster of highly shared sequence variants was judged likely to be a technical artifact of the sequencing pipeline. A few of the identified cytomegalovirus-associated TCR beta chains were confirmed in vitro to be specific for cytomegalovirus antigens. Only TCR beta chains were sequenced in this cohort, and the absence of alpha or paired-chain data limited detectable features. Immune exposure information for the cohort was limited to CMV serostatus. In a later analysis, most CMV-associated TCR beta chains were found to appear HLA-restricted, with HLA associations seemingly driven largely by CMV exposure. The classifier was reported to diagnose cytomegalovirus status with high specificity and sensitivity in both the original and validation cohorts. The authors suggested that the approach could potentially be extended to other disease states and immunological phenotypes. Correlated functional status among segregating V segments might be attributable to linkage disequilibrium, but an unknown experimental factor could not be ruled out. The study listed 150 to 200 TCR beta chains as associated with cytomegalovirus. In an earlier analysis of around 600 of the donors, most TCR beta V segments were observed in productive rearrangements about 87% or about 30% of the time, broadly matching IMGT annotations. Because some donors lacked HLA typing at each locus, the association tests relied only on the typed subset. The earlier analysis of 587 of the donors excluded some 16 rarely observed V segments, including chromosome 9 orphons, because counts were too low. In a later analysis, 15,000 to 20,000 TCR beta sequences were associated with specific HLA alleles at a false discovery rate of 0.05. A later genetic analysis reported fewer N-insertions in productive TCRs among donors in an Asian-associated ancestry cluster than the approximately 700-donor mean. A further reported finding was that TCR beta sequences accurately predicted the HLA-A and HLA-B alleles for most subjects in the first cohort. Most TCR sequences were seen in very few donors, while some public TCRs were found in many individuals. Some IMGT-functional V segments, including TRBV6-2 and TRBV6-3, could not be distinguished by the 87-base-pair reads and were therefore excluded. The presence/absence analyses assumed that sequencing depth was roughly uniform across donors, and that assumption may not be true. Strong co-occurrence of HLA alleles, especially DR and DQ, made assigning TCR associations to individual alleles difficult. A later genetic analysis associated a missense DCLRE1C variant with V-gene and J-gene trimming of TCR beta chains, and an independent cohort replicated the association. According to a later analysis, parvovirus B19, influenza, CMV and Epstein-Barr virus appeared linked to several top co-occurrence clusters. A later analysis found that HLA-associated TCR beta chains were more clonally expanded and had lower generation probabilities than equally common non-associated chains.

Relative to germline, V is 8 bases shorter and J is 2 bases shorter, with 19 bases between their ends. Reading the germline V gene (reference sequence) gives CDR1 SEHNR and CDR2 FQNEAQ. The CDR3 has 15 amino acids, counting the end cysteine and phenylalanine. Solely the CDR3 DNA is kept, with 45 bases framed from the first base. Of note for this clone: Its antigen specificity is not known. Per-base quality was not reported, and no clone a single base away is much larger than it.

Library creation used the immunoSEQ multiplex PCR assay. A mixture of 60 forward primers for TCR Vbeta segments and 13 reverse primers for TCR Jbeta segments was used in the multiplex PCR. Amplification of the CDR3 region of rearranged TCR beta genes was performed with a multiplex PCR assay on genomic DNA. On the Illumina HiSeq System, the amplified TCR beta libraries were sequenced as 87-base-pair reads. As for how the authors treated the data: A later analysis tallied tens of millions of unique TCR beta chains across the 700 or so repertoires, and some 10 million of those chains were shared by two or more donors. Raw reads were error-corrected and collapsed into unique sequences with a nearest-neighbor algorithm that merged closely related sequences to remove PCR and sequencing errors. CDR3 sequences were aligned to IMGT reference sequences to assign V, D and J gene segments. For a sequence to be retained, a match of at least six nucleotides to both a V gene segment and a J gene segment was required. A rearrangement counted as productive if the CDR3 had no stop codons and remained in frame with V and J, and every other rearrangement counted as non-productive. Following IMGT convention, CDR3 was defined as the stretch from the second conserved V-encoded cysteine up to the conserved J-encoded phenylalanine. The earlier analysis of 587 of the donors excluded sequences that lacked an unambiguous match to a single V gene segment. In an earlier analysis of approximately 560 of the donors, a V segment was called functional when productive rearrangements were above 56.7%, and segregating when the standard deviation between donors exceeded 5%. A statistical classification framework was developed to diagnose cytomegalovirus status using the catalog of TCR beta chain sequences. In a later analysis, TCR nucleotide sequences were compared against IMGT/GENE-DB human TR gene sequences so that V and J genes could be assigned. The TCRdist pipeline was used in a later analysis to assign CDR3 sequences and most-parsimonious VDJ recombination scenarios. In a later analysis, each TCR beta chain was defined by its CDR3 amino acid sequence together with its V-gene family, and reads lacking a unique V-gene family were excluded. In a later analysis, 450 to 600 highly shared, low-generation-probability nucleotide sequences were removed to address suspected cross-contamination and a sequencing artifact. In a later analysis, a clonal expansion index was calculated for each public chain from normalized within-repertoire ranks of inferred template counts. A later analysis computed generation probabilities with a VDJ recombination model fitted to out-of-frame rearrangements, and checked the results against IGoR. A later analysis scored TCR-TCR, TCR-HLA and TCR-CMV co-occurrence with hypergeometric tests, applying a repertoire-size bias correction to TCR pairs. To estimate false discovery rates, a later analysis permuted the HLA or CMV assignments 20 times. In a later analysis, co-occurring TCRs were grouped using DBSCAN, and TCRdist sequence similarity was added for clustering within HLA-allele-positive subsets. For co-occurrence clustering, repertoires with fewer than 30,000 or more than 120,000 public chains were excluded, along with roughly 5 repertoires with anomalous nucleotide sharing. In its TCRdb copy, this immuneACCESS table keeps in-frame sequences only and misses some clones. Where compared with another copy, unresolved V genes explain less than half of these, and the others have no known cause. V and J calls plus clone size are reproduced from that table; the DNA served to infer D and trimming. The sample includes about 110,000 clones, with over 60% observed a single time. The ten largest clones capture around 4.9% of the sample.

The receptor was isolated from a man aged 25 to 40 in good health and CMV-seropositive. The chain couples TRBV7-9 to TRBJ2-7, and TRBD2 may be the D gene, going by 5 matching bases. What was sequenced was PBMCs. The DNA sequence is given as TGTGCCAGCGGCGCCGTGGGCTCACTAGCCTACGAGCAGTACTTC. This sequence encodes CASGAVGSLAYEQYF.